These 28 T cell receptor beta chains were all obtained from the same sample, sequenced in a study of blood T cells in healthy people across ages. With a J-beta primer mix and a sample-barcoded 5' primer, a second PCR ran about 7 to 12 cycles. From the 5' RACE reads, TCRdb called clonotypes with MiXCR, one entry per CDR3 protein. Of more than 800,000 distinct CDR3 sequences listed, more than 35% are singletons. Sequencing was done on a sample of blood. The source of these receptors is a woman aged 55 to 70 in good health.

This clonotype was seen a few times. The chain has TRBV5-1 and TRBJ1-2; no clear D gene. Deletions cut 7 bases from V and 7 bases from J, with 17 bases between. CDR3 length: 13 residues. The germline V gene encodes CDR1 SGHRS and CDR2 YFSETQ. The CDR3 sequence: CASGQGPFGGYTF. The CDR3, as DNA: TGCGCCAGCGGGCAAGGACCATTCGGTGGCTACACCTTC.

This rearrangement joins TRBV12-3 or TRBV12-4 to TRBJ2-7; the D gene is possibly TRBD2 (5 bases). The CDR3 sequence is 15 residues long. Trimming left V 3 bases short and J 4 bases short, with 16 bases between. CDR3 sequence (DNA): TGTGCCAGCAGTTTGAGTATGGGAGTAACTTACGAGCAGTACTTC. Its protein product is CASSLSMGVTYEQYF.

This sequence joins TRBV7-2 and TRBJ2-3, with D possibly TRBD2 on 5 matching bases. CDR3 length equals 15 residues. Germline V gives CDR1 SGHTA, CDR2 FQGNSA. The V and J ends lost 5 bases and 2 bases respectively, with 14 bases between them. Here the CDR3 DNA reads TGTGCCAGCAGCCGGGGAAGCATCCACACAGATACGCAGTATTTT. This gives the protein CASSRGSIHTDTQYF.

This clonotype was picked up a small number of times. V is TRBV13 and J is TRBJ2-7; TRBD1 might be the D (6 bases). Germline V gives CDR1 PRHDT, CDR2 FYEKMQ (reference sequence). V lost 0 bases and J lost 2, with 11 bases in between. The CDR3 contains 15 residues. The CDR3 loop reads CASSLGTGFTYEQYF. Here the CDR3 DNA reads TGTGCCAGCAGCTTAGGGACAGGATTTACCTACGAGCAGTACTTC.

The chain recombines TRBV20-1 with TRBJ2-5; D remains unclear. The V and J ends lost 0 bases and 7 bases respectively, with 9 bases between them. CDR3 length equals 12 residues. In germline, CDR1 is DFQATT, CDR2 SNEGSKA (reference sequence). CDR3 sequence: CSAREGPGTQYF. The CDR3 DNA sequence: TGCAGTGCTAGAGAAGGGCCTGGGACCCAGTACTTC.

This rearrangement joins TRBV12-3 or TRBV12-4 to TRBJ2-7; TRBD1 or TRBD2 may be the D gene (6 bases each). This CDR3 is 14 amino acids long. V shed 3 bases and J shed 6 bases, with 15 bases lying between them. CDR3 DNA: TGTGCCAGCAGTTTTGGGGGGCCTTCACGCGAGCAGTACTTC. Amino acids: CASSFGGPSREQYF.

The chain uses TRBV20-1 and TRBJ1-1; TRBD1 matches at 8 bases. Germline assignment: CDR1 DFQATT and CDR2 SNEGSKA (reference sequence). V trimming: 5 bases; J trimming: 3 bases; junction bases outside the gene matches: 2. The CDR3 spans 12 residues. CDR3 loop: CSAGQGYTEAFF. CDR3 DNA: TGCAGTGCTGGACAGGGTTACACTGAAGCTTTCTTT.

The CDR3 DNA is TGTGCCAGCAGCGAAAGGCATAATTACGAGCAGTACTTC. It encodes CASSERHNYEQYF. The V and J genes are TRBV21-1 and TRBJ2-4. The J call is doubtful: the DNA matches TRBJ2-7 better. TRBV21-1 is described as a pseudogene. This CDR3 has 13 amino acids.

This clonotype was recorded a few times. This CDR3 reads CASSKGLAGSYEQYF. The CDR3 bases are TGTGCCAGCAGTAAGGGACTAGCGGGGTCCTACGAGCAGTACTTC. V gene TRBV27 combines with J gene TRBJ2-7, with TRBD2 identical over 13 bases. Unmatched junction bases numbered 2, after V lost 5 bases and J lost 1 base. CDR3 length: 15 amino acids. Germline V lookup: CDR1 MNHEY, CDR2 SMNVEV (reference sequence).

This clonotype has just a few counts. The V gene is TRBV12-5, the J gene TRBJ2-7; D is undetermined. V was clipped by 0 bases and J by 7 bases, with 4 bases between them. Germline CDR1 and CDR2: LGHNT and FRNRAP. The CDR3 is 11 residues long. CDR3 in DNA: TGTGCTAGTGGTTTGGTCCAGGAGCAGTACTTC. It is translated as CASGLVQEQYF.

This chain joins TRBV27 and TRBJ2-7, with D unclear. V was shortened by 4 bases and J by 4 bases, with 23 bases between the two germline ends. The CDR3 spans 17 residues. In germline, CDR1 is MNHEY, CDR2 SMNVEV (reference sequence). The CDR3 sequence is CASSSPVRMGIGYEQYF. In nucleotides, the CDR3 is TGTGCCAGCAGTTCCCCAGTCAGGATGGGGATCGGATACGAGCAGTACTTC.

Ten or more counts support this clonotype. CDR3 residues: CASSQRAVYEQYF. CDR3 DNA sequence: TGTGCCAGCAGCCAAAGGGCTGTCTACGAGCAGTACTTC. The chain is built from TRBV3-1 and TRBJ2-7, with D hard to call. The CDR3 is 13 residues long. Between the trimmed V and J ends, which lost 2 bases and 3 bases, there was a span of 8 bases. CDR1 and CDR2 (germline): LGHDT, YNNKEL (reference sequence).

This clonotype showed up just a few times. The chain's CDR3 is CASSSRKAVMYQETQYF. CDR3 coding DNA: TGTGCCAGCAGCTCCCGGAAAGCGGTCATGTACCAAGAGACCCAGTACTTC. The rearrangement links TRBV7-2 to TRBJ2-5; D perhaps matches TRBD2 (5 bases). This CDR3 has 17 amino acids. CDR1 SGHTA and CDR2 FQGNSA come from the germline V gene. V shed 4 bases and J shed 0 bases, with 18 bases lying between them.

The rearrangement joins TRBV20-1 to TRBJ2-7; 10 nucleotides line up with TRBD1. CDR1 DFQATT and CDR2 SNEGSKA come from the germline V gene (reference sequence). V trimming: 5 bases; J trimming: 5 bases; junction bases outside the gene matches: 12. This CDR3 spans 15 amino acids. The CDR3 here is CSALHGGTGADEQYF. CDR3 coding DNA: TGCAGTGCTCTCCACGGTGGGACAGGGGCAGACGAGCAGTACTTC.

V and J are TRBV29-1 and TRBJ2-3; no definite D call. The V gene lost 2 bases and the J gene lost 1 base, with 22 bases spanning the gap. The germline gives CDR1 SQVTM, CDR2 ANQGSEA. This CDR3 is built from 18 residues. DNA of the CDR3: TGCAGCGTTGAAAATACTCCTAGGGTGGCCCGACGCACAGATACGCAGTATTTT. Translating gives CSVENTPRVARRTDTQYF.

The table lists this clonotype with a few counts. This rearrangement joins TRBV7-9 to TRBJ1-2, with TRBD1 matching 12 bases. The V gene's germline CDR1 is SEHNR and CDR2 FQNEAQ (reference sequence). The CDR3 extends over 16 amino acids. Losses at the gene ends were 5 bases for V and 5 bases for J; bases not matched to a gene: 9. The CDR3 DNA follows: TGTGCCAGCAGCGGGGACAGGGGGCACGAACTATATGGCTACACCTTC. This gives the protein CASSGDRGHELYGYTF.

This rearrangement joins TRBV27 to TRBJ2-5; 7 bases line up with TRBD2. The CDR3 length is 15 residues. J lost 2 bases, V lost 3 bases, and 6 bases had no gene match. Germline V gives CDR1 MNHEY, CDR2 SMNVEV (reference sequence). CDR3 protein: CASSLGSGQQETQYF. In DNA form, the CDR3 reads TGTGCCAGCAGTTTGGGTAGCGGGCAGCAAGAGACCCAGTACTTC.

This clonotype was recorded a few times. The chain employs TRBV20-1 and TRBJ2-7, with TRBD1 as a possible D gene (5 bases). The CDR3 extends over 12 amino acids. The germline V gene has CDR1 DFQATT and CDR2 SNEGSKA (reference sequence). Trimming shortened V by 5 bases and J by 5 bases, and 13 bases separated the two germline ends. CDR3 coding DNA: TGCAGTGCTCCTCAGGGAAGTAACGAGCAGTACTTC. It translates to CSAPQGSNEQYF.

The chain recombines TRBV10-3 with TRBJ2-1; weak D call: TRBD1 (5 bases). The J call may be wrong; the DNA end is better matched by TRBJ2-7. This CDR3 contains 11 residues. CDR1 is ENHRY, CDR2 SYGVKD, per germline. For the CDR3, the DNA is TGTGCCATCTCATTGGACAATGAGCAGTACTTC. Protein: CAISLDNEQYF.

The CDR3 bases are TGTGCCAGCAGCTCCCGGGACAGGGGAGGTCAGCCCCAGCATTTT. This encodes CASSSRDRGGQPQHF. The chain employs TRBV7-9 and TRBJ1-5; 10 bases agree with TRBD1. The CDR3 is 15 amino acids. Germline lookup yields CDR1 SEHNR and CDR2 FQNEAQ (reference sequence). The ends lost 4 bases at V and 6 bases at J; junction bases unmatched: 6.

J is TRBJ2-6 and V is TRBV21-1; the D call in the table, TRBD2, was not verified against the DNA. TRBV21-1 corresponds to a pseudogene. The CDR3 is made up of 19 amino acids. The CDR3 region has the DNA TGTGCCAGCAGCGGTTGTCGGGAGTGGTGGAACCCTGGGGCCAACGTCCTGACTTTC. It yields the protein CASSGCREWWNPGANVLTF.

The CDR3 is CASSVDAGRTEAFF. The CDR3 DNA reads TGTGCCAGCAGCGTAGACGCTGGAAGAACTGAAGCTTTCTTT. The V gene is TRBV9, the J gene TRBJ1-1; D ambiguous. In germline, CDR1 is SGDLS, CDR2 YYNGEE. Trimming took off 0 bases at V and 5 bases at J, with 11 bases between the two ends. CDR3 length equals 14 residues. Full variable domain (outside the CDR3, taken from reference TRBV9 and TRBJ1-1): DSGVTQTPKHLITATGQRVTLRCSPRSGDLSVYWYQQSLDQGLQFLIQYYNGEERAKGNILERFSAQQFPDLHSELNLSSLELGDSALYFCASSVDAGRTEAFFGQGTRLTVV.

In its sample, this clonotype was seen a few times. The chain has TRBV21-1 and TRBJ2-7; the table gives TRBD1 as D, unverified against the DNA. TRBV21-1 is a recognized pseudogene. The CDR3 has 14 amino acids. The CDR3 coding sequence is TGTGCCAGCAGACCCGGGCAGGACCACTACGAGCAGTACTTC. Residues: CASRPGQDHYEQYF.

The CDR3: CSARWGETQYF. The CDR3 DNA follows: TGCAGTGCACGCTGGGGAGAGACCCAGTACTTC. The chain combines TRBV20-1 with TRBJ2-5; D is undetermined. This CDR3 region has 11 residues. In germline, CDR1 is DFQATT, CDR2 SNEGSKA (reference sequence). V lost 6 bases, J lost 4 bases, and 9 bases lay in between.

The chain joins TRBV12-3 or TRBV12-4 to TRBJ2-5; 13 nucleotides line up with TRBD2. The CDR3 runs to 15 residues. Losses at the gene ends were 5 bases for V and 11 bases for J; bases not matched to a gene: 11. As DNA, the CDR3 is TGTGCCAGCAGTCCCGGCCAGGGACTAGCGGGAAAGCAGTACTTC. Its protein product is CASSPGQGLAGKQYF.

V is TRBV15 and J is TRBJ2-1; TRBD1 might be the D (5 bases). CDR1 and CDR2 (germline): LNHNV, YYDKDF (reference sequence). V lost 1 base and J lost 4, with 5 bases in between. The CDR3 has 13 amino acids. CDR3 nucleotides: TGTGCCACCAGCAGAGGACAGTACAATGAGCAGTTCTTC. As protein: CATSRGQYNEQFF.

Only a few counts were recorded for this clonotype. The chain couples TRBV7-6 to TRBJ1-4, with 7 bases identical to TRBD1. Trimming took 5 bases from V and 0 from J; bases not matched to a gene: 6. CDR3 size: 16 residues. Germline assignment: CDR1 SGHVS and CDR2 FNYEAQ. Here the CDR3 reads CASSERGGATNEKLFF. CDR3 in DNA: TGTGCCAGCAGCGAAAGAGGGGGCGCAACTAATGAAAAACTGTTTTTT.

This clonotype has just a few counts. The chain joins TRBV15 to TRBJ2-5; 8 positions match TRBD2. CDR1 LNHNV and CDR2 YYDKDF come from the germline V gene (reference sequence). The CDR3 has 13 amino acids. Unmatched junction bases numbered 7, after V lost 8 bases and J lost 5 bases. The DNA for the CDR3 is TGTGCCACCGGACCGGGACTAGGGGAGACCCAGTACTTC. It translates to CATGPGLGETQYF.